This T cell receptor beta chain came from a study of technical replicates of blood from a few donors. The assay was immunoSEQ multiplex PCR, and TCRdb's table has in-frame clones only and misses some. The sample lists roughly 80,000 clones; around 94% were seen once. Unmatched junction bases numbered 6, after V lost 3 bases and J lost 5 bases. The CDR3 consists of 16 residues. Germline-derived CDR1 and CDR2 are LNHDA and SQIVND (reference sequence). This receptor was taken from a human donor in good health. The sequenced sample consisted of T cells isolated from PBMCs. This chain connects TRBV19 to TRBJ2-2; 10 bases are a match to TRBD1. CDR3 sequence reads: CASSMSRDRGTGELFF. CDR3 DNA: TGTGCCAGTAGTATGTCTAGGGACAGGGGAACCGGGGAGCTGTTTTTT.